The next 26 T cell receptor beta chains were all read from a single sample in a study of coeliac disease. Here immunoSEQ multiplex PCR was the method, and the copy in TCRdb shows in-frame clones only, minus some. Counted here are several thousand clones, around 59% occurring once; the ten biggest clones make up about 6.1%. Sequenced sample: lymphocytes from the gut lamina propria. These receptor sequences come from a man aged 65 to 79 without celiac disease.

This chain's CDR3 is CASSLRGGTEAFF. CDR3 nucleotide sequence: TGTGCCAGCAGCTTACGCGGTGGGACTGAAGCTTTCTTT. The chain combines TRBV11-3 with TRBJ1-1; D remains ambiguous. The CDR3 loop spans 13 amino acids. Trimming took off 2 bases at V and 5 bases at J, with 9 bases between the two ends. The germline CDR1 and CDR2 sequences are SGHNT and YENEEA.

Remarks on this clone: Other DNA sequences within the sample encode an identical CDR3. The gene calls are TRBV27 and TRBJ1-6; possible D gene TRBD1, 6 bases. CDR1 MNHEY and CDR2 SMNVEV come from the germline V gene (reference sequence). V lost 5 bases to trimming and J lost 5 bases, with 10 bases between them. The CDR3 length is 14 residues. This CDR3 reads CASSTHRDNSPLHF. The CDR3, as DNA: TGTGCCAGCAGTACGCACAGGGATAATTCACCCCTCCACTTT.

This clone was counted between two and nine times. V usage is TRBV11-2 and J usage is TRBJ2-5; D is possibly TRBD2 (5 bases). The CDR3 consists of 15 residues. V was clipped by 6 bases and J by 4 bases, with 18 bases between them. Germline lookup yields CDR1 SGHAT and CDR2 FQNNGV. This CDR3 reads CASRHPGKGLETQYF. CDR3 coding DNA: TGTGCCAGCAGACACCCCGGGAAAGGGTTAGAGACCCAGTACTTC.

This clone is termed medium-sized. CDR3 loop: CASSSGIGQETQYF. The CDR3 nucleotides are TGTGCCAGCAGCTCCGGGATCGGCCAAGAGACCCAGTACTTC. The V call is TRBV5-5, the J call TRBJ2-5; TRBD2 is a possible D gene (5 bases). CDR3 length: 14 amino acids. Germline lookup yields CDR1 SGHKS and CDR2 YYEKEE (reference sequence). Trimming left V 3 bases short and J 1 base short, with 10 bases between.

The V and J genes are TRBV27 and TRBJ2-5; 9 bases are a match to TRBD1. Germline CDR1 and CDR2: MNHEY and SMNVEV (reference sequence). V lost 5 bases to trimming and J lost 5 bases; unmatched junction nucleotides: 9. The CDR3 is 15 amino acids. DNA of the CDR3: TGTGCCAGCAGTCACCCGGGACAGGGTATCGAGACCCAGTACTTC. Amino acid sequence: CASSHPGQGIETQYF.

The chain combines TRBV5-1 with TRBJ1-2; TRBD1 matches at 7 bases. Unmatched junction bases numbered 7, after V lost 3 bases and J lost 2 bases. The germline V gene encodes CDR1 SGHRS and CDR2 YFSETQ. This CDR3 has 15 residues. CDR3 in amino acids: CASSSRGAGNYGYTF. The CDR3 DNA follows: TGCGCCAGCAGCTCCAGGGGGGCCGGGAACTATGGCTACACCTTC.

The chain joins TRBV6-6 to TRBJ2-7, with D possibly matching TRBD1 (6 bases). There are 14 residues in the CDR3. Germline values: CDR1 MNHNY, CDR2 SVGAGI (reference sequence). V was pared by 5 bases and J by 0 bases, with 11 bases between. CDR3 sequence: CASSTSDSSYEQYF. CDR3 coding DNA: TGTGCCAGCAGTACCTCGGACAGCTCCTACGAGCAGTACTTC.

This clone has just a few counts. The CDR3 DNA reads as TGTGCCAGCAGTCGTGCGGACAGGGGGAACTATGGCTACACCTTC. Protein: CASSRADRGNYGYTF. The chain joins TRBV28 to TRBJ1-2, with 10 bases identical to TRBD1. J lost 2 bases, V lost 5 bases, and 5 bases had no gene match. Germline values: CDR1 MDHEN, CDR2 SYDVKM. CDR3 length: 15 amino acids.

The rearrangement links TRBV6-1 to TRBJ1-3, with D maybe TRBD1 (6 bases). CDR1 and CDR2 from the germline V gene are MNHNS and SASEGT. V was clipped by 10 bases and J by 4 bases, with 17 bases between them. This CDR3 region has 14 residues. CDR3: CATRGGYGGNTIYF. The CDR3 DNA reads as TGTGCCACTCGGGGGGGCTATGGAGGAAACACCATATATTTT.

CDR3 region: CASSLASGGLLTSTDTQYF. The DNA for the CDR3 is TGTGCCAGCAGCTTGGCTAGCGGGGGGCTTCTTACTAGCACAGATACGCAGTATTTT. The J gene is TRBJ2-3, the V gene TRBV11-1, with TRBD2 matching over 11 bases. The CDR3 is 19 amino acids. V lost 3 bases and J lost 0; bases outside the gene matches: 11. CDR1 and CDR2 from the germline V gene are SGHAT and FQDESV (reference sequence).

The chain combines TRBV28 with TRBJ1-2; D gene unclear. Germline lookup yields CDR1 MDHEN and CDR2 SYDVKM. The germline V and J ends were trimmed by 6 bases and 3 bases, with 17 bases remaining between them. The CDR3 extends over 15 amino acids. This CDR3 reads CASSSSGRDDYGYTF. CDR3 sequence (DNA): TGTGCCAGCAGCTCCTCGGGGAGGGATGACTATGGCTACACCTTC.

V usage is TRBV7-9 and J usage is TRBJ2-1, with 7 bases matching TRBD1. The CDR3 totals 15 residues. Germline V CDR1 and CDR2: SEHNR, FQNEAQ (reference sequence). J gave up 5 bases and V 3 bases, and 7 bases lay outside the gene matches. CDR3 bases: TGTGCCAGCAGCTTTACGAGACAGGGAAACAATGAGCAGTTCTTC. Amino acids: CASSFTRQGNNEQFF.

This clone has more than one count but fewer than ten. The chain has TRBV19 and TRBJ1-4, with D perhaps matching TRBD1 (5 bases). V shed 9 bases and J shed 13 bases, with 27 bases lying between them. CDR1 is LNHDA, CDR2 SQIVND, per germline (reference sequence). This CDR3 has 15 residues. The CDR3 DNA sequence: TGTGCCAGCCAAACACCTCAGGGTCTCGGCCCGGGACTGTTTTTT. Protein sequence: CASQTPQGLGPGLFF.

This chain joins TRBV28 and TRBJ2-3; 12 bases are a match to TRBD1. Unmatched junction bases numbered 14, after V lost 6 bases and J lost 1 base. CDR3 size: 19 residues. In germline, CDR1 is MDHEN, CDR2 SYDVKM. CDR3 loop: CASSSLGAGQGAGTDTQYF. The DNA for the CDR3 is TGTGCCAGCAGCTCCCTGGGTGCGGGACAGGGGGCCGGCACAGATACGCAGTATTTT.

This rearrangement joins TRBV18 to TRBJ2-3; a weak D match, TRBD2 (6 bases). Trimming took 2 bases from V and 0 from J, leaving 18 bases between them. This CDR3 region has 18 residues. CDR1 and CDR2 (germline): KGHSH, LQKENI. The CDR3 DNA sequence: TGTGCCAGCTCACCAACCCCCGAGGGCGGGACTAGCACAGATACGCAGTATTTT. Amino acids: CASSPTPEGGTSTDTQYF.

The V gene is TRBV7-8, the J gene TRBJ1-5; D is uncertain. This CDR3 contains 12 residues. Trimming stripped 5 bases from V and 4 bases from J, with 6 bases between. Germline CDR1 reads SGHVS; CDR2 reads FQNEAQ. For the CDR3, the DNA is TGTGCCAGCAGCACAAAGAATCAGCCCCAGCATTTT. Its protein product is CASSTKNQPQHF.

The chain employs TRBV4-1 and TRBJ2-3; 8 bases align to TRBD2. The V and J ends lost 0 bases and 1 base, in that order; junction bases with no gene match: 3. CDR1 MGHRA and CDR2 YSYEKL come from the germline V gene. The CDR3 spans 16 residues. This CDR3 is CASSQERRGGTDTQYF. Here the CDR3 DNA reads TGCGCCAGCAGCCAAGAAAGGCGGGGGGGCACAGATACGCAGTATTTT.

The chain is built from TRBV5-1 and TRBJ1-1; maybe TRBD1 (5 bases). Germline CDR1 is SGHRS and CDR2 is YFSETQ. The length of the CDR3 is 14 residues. Between the trimmed V and J ends, which lost 2 bases and 3 bases, there was a span of 11 bases. The CDR3 sequence is CASSLRQGDTEAFF. The CDR3 bases are TGCGCCAGCAGCTTACGGCAGGGCGACACTGAAGCTTTCTTT.

The chain recombines TRBV21-1 with TRBJ1-1. TRBV21-1 corresponds to a pseudogene. This CDR3 spans 17 amino acids. CDR3 in amino acids: CASSKVGRGPGYTEAFF. DNA of the CDR3: TGTGCCAGCAGCAAAGTGGGGAGGGGCCCCGGGTACACTGAAGCTTTCTTT.

This clone was recorded a few times. This chain joins TRBV6-5 and TRBJ1-3, with no clear D. The CDR3 length is 16 residues. The V end was cut by 0 bases, the J end by 0 bases, with 9 bases between. Germline CDR1 reads MNHEY; CDR2 reads SVGAGI. CDR3 sequence reads: CASSYSLATSGNTIYF. The CDR3 coding sequence is TGTGCCAGCAGTTACTCTCTCGCTACCTCTGGAAACACCATATATTTT.

This clone was picked up one time. The chain recombines TRBV28 with TRBJ1-1; the D is unclear. This CDR3 comprises 15 residues. From germline, CDR1 is MDHEN and CDR2 SYDVKM. Trimming cost V 4 bases and J 6 bases, with 18 bases left between them. The chain's CDR3 is CASSSEGRGRAEAFF. For the CDR3, the DNA is TGTGCCAGCAGTTCCGAAGGTAGAGGTCGGGCTGAAGCTTTCTTT.

The chain has TRBV5-4 and TRBJ2-1; D gene unclear. CDR3 length equals 15 residues. The germline V gene encodes CDR1 SGHNT and CDR2 YYREEE (reference sequence). V shed 0 bases and J shed 2 bases, with 9 bases lying between them. Written as DNA, the CDR3 is TGTGCCAGCAGCTTGGACAAGGAGCCCTACAATGAGCAGTTCTTC. Translation: CASSLDKEPYNEQFF.

This clone was seen just once. The rearrangement uses TRBV10-3 and TRBJ2-4; possibly TRBD1 for D (5 bases). Trimming pared 0 bases from V and 3 bases from J, leaving 12 bases between. Germline V gene sequence: CDR1 ENHRY, CDR2 SYGVKD. This CDR3 has 16 residues. The CDR3 sequence is CAISESQGLGKNIQYF. In DNA, the CDR3 is TGTGCCATCAGTGAGTCTCAGGGTTTGGGCAAAAACATTCAGTACTTC.

The rearrangement uses TRBV18 and TRBJ2-2; possibly TRBD1 for D (5 bases). This CDR3 comprises 15 residues. V dropped 4 bases and J dropped 0 bases, with 9 bases sitting between them. The germline gives CDR1 KGHSH, CDR2 LQKENI. Here the CDR3 DNA reads TGTGCCAGCTCACTCGACAGACCGAACACCGGGGAGCTGTTTTTT. It yields the protein CASSLDRPNTGELFF.

The rearrangement joins TRBV4-2 to TRBJ2-3; TRBD1 aligns across 7 bases. The CDR3 has 16 amino acids. V dropped 1 base and J dropped 3; count of bases not matched to a gene: 7. Germline V gives CDR1 LGHNA, CDR2 YNFKEQ. CDR3 nucleotide sequence: TGTGCCAGCAGCCAAGGGAGGCCAGGGGGTACAGATACGCAGTATTTT. This gives the protein CASSQGRPGGTDTQYF.

This clone is termed medium-sized. The chain is built from TRBV10-2 and TRBJ2-1, with unresolved D. From germline, CDR1 is WSHSY and CDR2 SAAADI. This CDR3 comprises 12 residues. V was clipped by 3 bases and J by 3 bases, with 3 bases between them. CDR3 sequence (DNA): TGCGCCAGCAGTGAATACTACAATGAGCAGTTCTTC. Translated: CASSEYYNEQFF.